Shown below are 6 T cell receptor beta chains from a single sample sequenced in a study of OX40 agonist ivuxolimab in advanced cancers. Produced via immunoSEQ multiplex PCR; TCRdb's table is partial and in-frame only. The table shows under 50,000 clones, with 88% occurring only once. The source was CD4+ or CD8+ T cells sorted from blood, collected in a trial of the OX40 agonist ivuxolimab. Every receptor here comes from an adult with an advanced solid tumor such as melanoma, head and neck, liver or kidney cancer.

The V call is TRBV9, the J call TRBJ1-1; D is possibly TRBD1 (5 bases). V gave up 3 bases and J gave up 0 bases, with 12 bases separating them. The germline V gene has CDR1 SGDLS and CDR2 YYNGEE. The CDR3 covers 15 residues. The CDR3 sequence: CASSALGGMNTEAFF. The CDR3 coding sequence is TGTGCCAGCAGCGCCTTGGGGGGGATGAACACTGAAGCTTTCTTT.

The chain joins TRBV18 to TRBJ2-5; 9 positions match TRBD2. Looked up from germline, CDR1 is KGHSH and CDR2 is LQKENI. The CDR3 consists of 18 residues. The V segment lost 2 bases and the J segment 2 bases; nucleotides outside the gene matches: 12. CDR3 sequence (DNA): TGTGCCAGCTCACCAGCAGGGGTAGCGGGAGTTCGGCAAGAGACCCAGTACTTC. Translation: CASSPAGVAGVRQETQYF. Based on the CDR3 plus reference TRBV18 and TRBJ2-5, the full variable domain is NAGVMQNPRHLVRRRGQEARLRCSPMKGHSHVYWYRQLPEEGLKFMVYLQKENIIDESGMPKERFSAEFPKEGPSILRIQQVVRGDSAAYFCASSPAGVAGVRQETQYFGPGTRLLVL.

The chain recombines TRBV19 with TRBJ1-1; D not resolved. CDR3 length: 12 amino acids. Germline loops: CDR1 LNHDA, CDR2 SQIVND (reference sequence). The ends were cut back, 1 base at V and 4 bases at J, with 4 bases in the middle. The CDR3 DNA reads TGTGCCAGTAGTATAGCTAGCACTGAAGCTTTCTTT. This codes for CASSIASTEAFF.

This sequence joins TRBV7-3 and TRBJ2-1; D assignment may be TRBD1 or TRBD2 (5 bases each). Germline V gene data show CDR1 as SGHTA and CDR2 as FQGTGA. Trimming removed 3 bases at V and 5 bases at J, with 11 bases between. The CDR3 extends over 14 amino acids. The chain's CDR3 is CASSLRWGNNEQFF. The CDR3 region has the DNA TGTGCCAGCAGCTTGCGGTGGGGGAACAATGAGCAGTTCTTC. Full variable domain (missing parts from reference TRBV7-3 and TRBJ2-1): GAGVSQTPSNKVTEKGKYVELRCDPISGHTALYWYRQSLGQGPEFLIYFQGTGAADDSGLPNDRFFAVRPEGSVSTLKIQRTERGDSAVYLCASSLRWGNNEQFFGPGTRLTVL.

The chain has TRBV19 and TRBJ1-5; 10 nucleotides match TRBD1. CDR1 and CDR2 (germline): LNHDA, SQIVND (reference sequence). The CDR3 spans 15 residues. With V trimmed by 1 base and J by 10 bases, 7 bases remained unmatched. The CDR3 loop reads CASSIGGDRGRPQHF. In nucleotides, the CDR3 is TGTGCCAGTAGTATAGGGGGCGACAGGGGGCGTCCCCAGCATTTT.

The count of this clone is one. The chain carries TRBV27 and TRBJ1-2; possible D gene TRBD1, 6 bases. V shed 3 bases and J shed 4 bases, with 15 bases lying between them. CDR1 is MNHEY and CDR2 is SMNVEV in the germline V gene (reference sequence). This CDR3 has 15 residues. CDR3: CASSLRAGATYGYTF. The CDR3 DNA reads TGTGCCAGCAGTTTGCGGGCAGGGGCGACCTATGGCTACACCTTC.